This entry concerns a single T cell receptor (beta chain). The antigen is unknown. Only in-frame clones appear in the TCRdb table, and some are missing; sequencing was by immunoSEQ multiplex PCR. The table shows some 100,000 clones, with approximately 90% occurring only once. The CDR3 is made up of 9 amino acids. V lost 6 bases to trimming and J lost 10 bases, with 7 bases between them. Germline-derived CDR1 and CDR2 are SQVTM and ANQGSEA. The data were obtained in a study of siplizumab effects on memory and regulatory T cells. Notes on the study in general: The average Treg-derived proportion among mappable alloreactive CD4+ clones was 68.8% with siplizumab versus around 26% in controls. Unstimulated subset assignment was obtained for only a minor fraction of alloreactive clones. No functional test confirmed suppression by proliferating siplizumab-culture Tregs.

Sequenced input: Tregs sorted from blood. The chain links TRBV29-1 to TRBJ2-1; perhaps D is TRBD1 or TRBD2 (5 bases each). The sequence derives from a human donor in good health. The CDR3 region has the DNA TGCAGCGTGGGGACCGAGCAGTTCTTC. Its translation: CSVGTEQFF.